Following are 30 T cell receptor beta chains from one sample sequenced in a study of blood T cells in healthy people across ages. Primers used in a second PCR of roughly 6 to 12 cycles were a sample-barcoded 5' primer and a J-beta primer mix. TCRdb reprocessed the 5' RACE reads with MiXCR, giving one entry per CDR3 protein. Seen here are about 1.8 million distinct CDR3 sequences, about 50% observed once, and the top ten hold approximately 2%. Material for sequencing was blood. These receptors originate from a woman in her forties in good health.

V is TRBV12-3 or TRBV12-4 and J is TRBJ2-1, with TRBD2 matching 10 bases. This CDR3 contains 15 residues. After removal of 6 bases from V and 6 bases from J, the junction contained 8 bases not matched to a gene. The CDR3 protein is CASSLAGALSNEQFF. In DNA, the CDR3 is TGTGCCAGCAGCCTAGCGGGGGCCCTCAGCAATGAGCAGTTCTTC.

The chain couples TRBV6-5 to TRBJ1-5; TRBD1 might be the D (6 bases). The CDR3 is made up of 15 amino acids. The germline V and J ends were trimmed by 7 bases and 0 bases, with 13 bases remaining between them. Looked up from germline, CDR1 is MNHEY and CDR2 is SVGAGI. The DNA of the CDR3 is TGTGCCAGCACCCTAAACAGGGTTAGCAATCAGCCCCAGCATTTT. Protein product: CASTLNRVSNQPQHF.

The chain combines TRBV20-1 with TRBJ2-3, with D perhaps matching TRBD1 or TRBD2 (5 bases each). The CDR3 has 14 residues. Trimming cost V 6 bases and J 2 bases, with 15 bases left between them. Germline assignment: CDR1 DFQATT and CDR2 SNEGSKA (reference sequence). The CDR3 is CSASVGGFTDTQYF. CDR3 coding DNA: TGCAGTGCCTCCGTTGGGGGTTTCACAGATACGCAGTATTTT.

This clonotype was observed a few times. The rearrangement uses TRBV4-1 and TRBJ2-7, with D perhaps TRBD1 or TRBD2 (7 bases each). Germline V gene lookup returns CDR1 MGHRA and CDR2 YSYEKL. V lost 0 bases and J 5 bases, leaving 17 bases between the germline ends. The CDR3 runs to 16 residues. The CDR3: CASSQEVAGGAHEQYF. DNA for the CDR3: TGCGCCAGCAGCCAAGAAGTAGCAGGGGGGGCCCACGAGCAGTACTTC.

The rearrangement joins TRBV20-1 to TRBJ2-1; a weak D match, TRBD2 (5 bases). The germline CDR1 and CDR2 sequences are DFQATT and SNEGSKA (reference sequence). V was trimmed by 3 bases and J by 4 bases, leaving 13 bases between them. The CDR3 extends over 14 amino acids. The CDR3 loop is CSARDSSVYNEQFF. The CDR3 DNA follows: TGCAGTGCTAGGGACTCGTCCGTATACAATGAGCAGTTCTTC.

This clonotype was recorded many times. The junction and the germline gene differ at one end; a read error may be behind it. This chain uses TRBV5-1 with TRBJ2-3; unclear D gene. The CDR3 sequence is 15 residues long. CDR1 and CDR2 (germline): SGHRS, YFSETQ. DNA of the CDR3: TGTGCCAGCAGCTTAGACGGAACCCGCACAGATACGCAGTATTTT. It translates to CASSLDGTRTDTQYF. Full variable domain (missing parts from reference TRBV5-1 and TRBJ2-3): KAGVTQTPRYLIKTRGQQVTLSCSPISGHRSVSWYQQTPGQGLQFLFEYFSETQRNKGNFPGRFSGRQFSNSRSEMNVSTLELGDSALYLCASSLDGTRTDTQYFGPGTRLTVL.

The genes are TRBV7-9 and TRBJ2-5, with D perhaps matching TRBD1 (6 bases). The CDR3 extends over 15 amino acids. V gave up 5 bases and J gave up 2 bases, with 15 bases separating them. CDR1 and CDR2 (germline): SEHNR, FQNEAQ (reference sequence). CDR3 loop: CASSRRQDLQETQYF. The CDR3 nucleotides read TGTGCCAGCAGCCGGAGACAGGACCTACAAGAGACCCAGTACTTC.

The genes are TRBV5-1 and TRBJ2-6; D may be TRBD2 (5 bases). CDR3 length: 16 amino acids. V was shortened by 3 bases and J by 0 bases, with 10 bases between the two germline ends. CDR1 SGHRS and CDR2 YFSETQ come from the germline V gene. The CDR3 loop is CASSWRRNSGANVLTF. CDR3 in DNA: TGCGCCAGCAGCTGGAGGCGGAACTCTGGGGCCAACGTCCTGACTTTC.

The V call is TRBV27, the J call TRBJ2-4, with 7 bases that match TRBD1. The DNA matches TRBJ2-7 better at its end, which makes the J call doubtful. This CDR3 contains 17 residues. Looked up from germline, CDR1 is MNHEY and CDR2 is SMNVEV (reference sequence). CDR3 region: CASSVKVPGTAVYEQYF. The CDR3 nucleotides read TGTGCCAGCAGTGTTAAAGTTCCCGGGACAGCTGTCTACGAGCAGTACTTC.

Of note for this clonotype: A junction end diverges from the germline sequence, so it may reflect a read error. The chain recombines TRBV20-1 with TRBJ1-6; TRBD1 aligns across 8 bases. CDR3 length: 15 amino acids. Germline CDR1 is DFQATT and CDR2 is SNEGSKA (reference sequence). Here the CDR3 DNA reads TGCAGTGCTAGAACGACAGGGGAAGGTAATTCACCCCCCCACTTT. Translation gives CSARTTGEGNSPPHF.

This clonotype was recorded only once. CDR3 nucleotides: TGTGCCAGCAGCCAAGAGGGCAGGGGGCGATCTAACTATGGCTACACCTTC. Protein: CASSQEGRGRSNYGYTF. The J gene is TRBJ1-2, the V gene TRBV14; 8 bases match TRBD1. Germline CDR1 is SGHDN and CDR2 is FVKESK. V shed 0 bases and J 0 bases; nucleotides not matched to a gene: 6. The CDR3 totals 17 residues.

Only a few counts were recorded for this clonotype. The V and J genes are TRBV4-3 and TRBJ1-1, with 9 bases lining up with TRBD1. Germline values: CDR1 LGHNA, CDR2 YSLEER. This CDR3 contains 16 residues. The junction had 11 bases not matched to a gene; V was cut back by 4 bases and J by 5 bases. CDR3 sequence (DNA): TGCGCCAGCAGCCTCCAAACAGGGGGCGCAAAAACTGAAGCTTTCTTT. This encodes CASSLQTGGAKTEAFF.

The chain is built from TRBV5-1 and TRBJ2-5; tentative D call: TRBD2 (7 bases). Trimming took 2 bases from V and 6 from J, leaving 11 bases between them. CDR3 length: 13 residues. Germline V gene data show CDR1 as SGHRS and CDR2 as YFSETQ. The CDR3 DNA is TGCGCCAGCAGCTTCACGGGGGGCCAGACCCAGTACTTC. The encoded protein is CASSFTGGQTQYF.

Remarks on this clonotype: The junction and the germline gene differ at one end; a read error may be behind it. The chain links TRBV25-1 to TRBJ1-1; 7 bases fit TRBD1. The CDR3 extends over 14 amino acids. Germline V lookup: CDR1 MGHDK, CDR2 SYGVNS. The DNA for the CDR3 is TGTGCCAGCAGTGAAGGGACAGCGAACACTGGAGCTTTCTTT. It codes for CASSEGTANTGAFF.

This clonotype was recorded a few times. J is TRBJ2-1 and V is TRBV20-1; 12 bases agree with TRBD2. The CDR3 loop spans 17 amino acids. Germline V CDR1 and CDR2: DFQATT, SNEGSKA (reference sequence). V lost 2 bases to trimming and J lost 4 bases; unmatched junction nucleotides: 9. CDR3 bases: TGCAGTGCTAGACGGCTAGCGGGGGGGCTTGGGTACAATGAGCAGTTCTTC. As protein: CSARRLAGGLGYNEQFF.

In its sample, this clonotype was seen a few times. The V gene is TRBV14, the J gene TRBJ2-1; the D gene could be TRBD1 or TRBD2 (5 bases each). V was cut by 1 base and J by 8 bases, with 12 bases left in between. CDR3 length: 14 amino acids. CDR1 is SGHDN and CDR2 is FVKESK in the germline V gene. CDR3 region: CASSQAAGRDEQFF. CDR3 nucleotide sequence: TGTGCCAGCAGCCAAGCGGCAGGGCGGGATGAGCAGTTCTTC.

The chain carries TRBV15 and TRBJ1-6; TRBD1 might be the D (6 bases). CDR1 LNHNV and CDR2 YYDKDF come from the germline V gene (reference sequence). Trimming removed 4 bases at V and 5 bases at J, with 12 bases between. This CDR3 contains 15 residues. In nucleotides, the CDR3 is TGTGCCACCAGCACTTATAGGGGGAATAATTCACCCCTCCACTTT. This sequence encodes CATSTYRGNNSPLHF.

The genes are TRBV4-1 and TRBJ1-1; 8 bases are a match to TRBD1. The CDR3 has 18 residues. J was trimmed by 2 bases and V by 0 bases; bases with no gene match: 11. Germline V gives CDR1 MGHRA, CDR2 YSYEKL. The CDR3 nucleotides are TGCGCCAGCAGCCAAGATTTATTTCAGGACAGGGTAAACACTGAAGCTTTCTTT. Its translation is CASSQDLFQDRVNTEAFF.

The V gene is TRBV29-1, the J gene TRBJ2-3; 8 bases line up with TRBD2. CDR3 size: 14 residues. V lost 7 bases to trimming and J lost 2 bases; unmatched junction nucleotides: 8. Per the germline V gene, CDR1 is SQVTM and CDR2 is ANQGSEA. CDR3 bases: TGCAGCGGTGGGAAGCGGGGGTCCACAGATACGCAGTATTTT. It yields the protein CSGGKRGSTDTQYF.

This clonotype was detected a few times. The chain recombines TRBV27 with TRBJ2-5, with TRBD2 matching over 11 bases. Germline CDR1 and CDR2: MNHEY and SMNVEV (reference sequence). The J segment lost 0 bases and the V segment lost 3 bases, leaving 3 bases of the junction unmatched. The CDR3 extends over 16 amino acids. The CDR3 region is CASSFLAGGNQETQYF. Written as DNA, the CDR3 is TGTGCCAGCAGTTTCCTAGCGGGGGGAAACCAAGAGACCCAGTACTTC.

This clonotype was detected only a few times. The rearrangement joins TRBV5-1 to TRBJ2-4; possibly TRBD2 for D (7 bases). V was pared by 3 bases and J by 13 bases, with 17 bases between. This CDR3 has 13 residues. The germline gives CDR1 SGHRS, CDR2 YFSETQ. CDR3 coding DNA: TGCGCCAGCAGCTGGAGGGGGGGCAATGAGCAGTACTTC. This encodes CASSWRGGNEQYF.

Comment on this clonotype: The junction departs from germline at one end; a sequencing error may be responsible. The chain employs TRBV5-1 and TRBJ2-5; 8 nucleotides line up with TRBD2. Looked up from germline, CDR1 is SGHRS and CDR2 is YFSETQ. The CDR3 is 15 residues long. The CDR3 region has the DNA TGCGCCAGCAGTGTGATGGGACTAGACCAAGAGGCCCAGTACTTC. Translating gives CASSVMGLDQEAQYF.

This clonotype was counted only a few times. The chain recombines TRBV12-3 or TRBV12-4 with TRBJ2-7; D ambiguous. CDR3 length: 14 residues. V shed 3 bases and J shed 3 bases, with 12 bases lying between them. The CDR3 sequence is CASSFELAGYEQYF. The CDR3 DNA reads TGTGCCAGCAGTTTTGAGCTGGCTGGCTACGAGCAGTACTTC.

The J gene is TRBJ2-7, the V gene TRBV5-5, with a possible D match to TRBD2 (6 bases). CDR3 size: 13 residues. CDR1 SGHKS and CDR2 YYEKEE come from the germline V gene (reference sequence). The V end was cut by 4 bases, the J end by 6 bases, with 14 bases between. This chain's CDR3 is CASSRPGRLEQYF. DNA of the CDR3: TGTGCCAGCAGCCGCCCCGGGAGACTCGAGCAGTACTTC.

This chain uses TRBV20-1 with TRBJ1-2; D unclear. The CDR3 loop spans 12 amino acids. The V gene's germline CDR1 is DFQATT and CDR2 SNEGSKA (reference sequence). Trimming pared 5 bases from V and 4 bases from J, leaving 11 bases between. CDR3 sequence reads: CSAYEGSYGYTF. The CDR3 coding sequence is TGCAGTGCTTACGAGGGTAGCTATGGCTACACCTTC.

The chain combines TRBV12-3 or TRBV12-4 with TRBJ1-2, with D possibly TRBD1 on 6 matching bases. This CDR3 is 15 amino acids long. The V end lost 3 bases, the J end lost 0 bases, and 11 bases lay between the germline ends. CDR3 nucleotides: TGTGCCAGCAGTTTCGGGGGGCGAGCTAACTATGGCTACACCTTC. Residues: CASSFGGRANYGYTF.

The J gene is TRBJ2-7, the V gene TRBV11-1; unclear D gene. The J call is uncertain, as TRBJ2-5 better fits the DNA end. The CDR3 contains 15 residues. Germline V lookup: CDR1 SGHAT, CDR2 FQDESV (reference sequence). The CDR3 nucleotides are TGTGCCAGCAGCTTAGCGCTAACAGCGAGGGAGACCCAGTACTTC. This translates into CASSLALTARETQYF.

The chain couples TRBV12-5 to TRBJ1-5, with 9 bases fitting TRBD1. After removal of 1 base from V and 3 bases from J, the junction contained 13 bases not matched to a gene. CDR3 length: 19 residues. CDR1 and CDR2 from the germline V gene are LGHNT and FRNRAP. Here the CDR3 DNA reads TGTGCTAGTGGTTTGGGGACAGGGGAGAAAGCCTACACCAATCAGCCCCAGCATTTT. It codes for CASGLGTGEKAYTNQPQHF.

This clonotype was counted only a few times. The chain links TRBV7-9 to TRBJ2-6; 10 bases are a match to TRBD1. The germline V gene encodes CDR1 SEHNR and CDR2 FQNEAQ (reference sequence). J gave up 4 bases and V 2 bases, and 5 bases lay outside the gene matches. The length of the CDR3 is 17 residues. CDR3: CASSLLDRGGGANVLTF. In nucleotides, the CDR3 is TGTGCCAGCAGCTTACTGGACAGGGGGGGCGGGGCCAACGTCCTGACTTTC.

This clonotype was observed a few times. The rearrangement uses TRBV20-1 and TRBJ2-7; 7 bases are shared with TRBD2. V lost 3 bases to trimming and J lost 0 bases; unmatched junction nucleotides: 11. The CDR3 covers 16 residues. In germline, CDR1 is DFQATT, CDR2 SNEGSKA (reference sequence). DNA of the CDR3: TGCAGTGCTAGGTTAACTAGCGATGCGGCCTCCTACGAGCAGTACTTC. Translation gives CSARLTSDAASYEQYF.